This T cell receptor (beta chain) appears in the sequencing data of a study of early T cells in non-severe SARS-CoV-2 infection. The CDR3 consists of 15 residues. The germline V and J ends were trimmed by 4 bases and 0 bases, with 12 bases remaining between them. From germline, CDR1 is SEHNR and CDR2 FQNEAQ (reference sequence). Using its own MiXCR run on the 5' RACE reads, TCRdb lists one record per CDR3 protein. The repertoire consists of some 38,000 distinct CDR3 sequences, with roughly 5% occurring once and the leading ten covering about 32%. At least ten counts were recorded for this clonotype. The source is an adult who was a healthcare worker with PCR-confirmed SARS-CoV-2 infection or an uninfected control (not recorded which). The chain is built from TRBV7-9 and TRBJ2-5; D uncertain. The sequenced sample consisted of whole blood. CDR3 protein: CASSSGGWYQETQYF. The DNA of the CDR3 is TGTGCCAGCAGCTCCGGCGGTTGGTACCAAGAGACCCAGTACTTC.